These 24 T cell receptor beta chains originate from one sample sequenced in a study of identical twins. TCRdb used MiXCR to reprocess the 5' RACE reads, holding one entry per CDR3 protein. The table records nearly 900,000 distinct CDR3 sequences, roughly an eighth of them present only once. In addition, the sample was reused for a study of yellow fever vaccine responses in identical twins.

The sample taken for sequencing was PBMCs. The receptors were gathered from a woman aged 18-30 years in good health.

This clonotype has a count of ten or more. V gene TRBV10-2 combines with J gene TRBJ2-1; possibly TRBD2 for D (6 bases). The CDR3 runs 14 residues. V was pared by 4 bases and J by 4 bases, with 11 bases between. The germline CDR1 and CDR2 sequences are WSHSY and SAAADI. CDR3 sequence reads: CASSVSGLYNEQFF. The CDR3 DNA reads as TGCGCCAGCAGTGTTAGCGGCCTGTACAATGAGCAGTTCTTC.

Many counts were recorded for this clonotype. The V and J genes are TRBV7-2 and TRBJ2-1; TRBD2 aligns across 8 bases. J gave up 5 bases and V 5 bases, and 5 bases lay outside the gene matches. The germline CDR1 and CDR2 sequences are SGHTA and FQGNSA. CDR3 length: 14 residues. The DNA for the CDR3 is TGTGCCAGCAGCGGGACTAGTCTCAACAATGAGCAGTTCTTC. It is translated as CASSGTSLNNEQFF.

The CDR3 loop reads CSARSGHTEAFF. CDR3 DNA: TGCAGTGCTAGGTCAGGGCACACTGAAGCTTTCTTT. The chain is built from TRBV20-1 and TRBJ1-1; D might be TRBD1 (5 bases). The length of the CDR3 is 12 residues. Trimming took off 3 bases at V and 3 bases at J, with 8 bases between the two ends. CDR1 is DFQATT, CDR2 SNEGSKA, per germline (reference sequence).

This clonotype was detected ten times or more. The chain has TRBV27 and TRBJ1-1; the D gene is possibly TRBD1 (5 bases). The germline V gene has CDR1 MNHEY and CDR2 SMNVEV (reference sequence). The ends were cut back, 0 bases at V and 0 bases at J, with 8 bases in the middle. CDR3 length: 15 amino acids. CDR3 nucleotide sequence: TGTGCCAGCAGTTTATCGAGAGGGGTGAACACTGAAGCTTTCTTT. This encodes CASSLSRGVNTEAFF.

This clonotype was observed a few times. The rearrangement uses TRBV9 and TRBJ2-3; 8 positions agree with TRBD2. CDR3 length equals 14 residues. Germline assignment: CDR1 SGDLS and CDR2 YYNGEE. Unmatched junction bases numbered 7, after V lost 4 bases and J lost 6 bases. The DNA for the CDR3 is TGTGCCAGCAGCTCCGGGAGGGCCATGGATACGCAGTATTTT. Encoded protein: CASSSGRAMDTQYF.

This clonotype has more than one count but fewer than ten. The chain links TRBV20-1 to TRBJ2-1; 11 bases are a match to TRBD2. The CDR3 has 15 amino acids. CDR1 is DFQATT, CDR2 SNEGSKA, per germline (reference sequence). Trimming took 4 bases from V and 4 from J; bases not matched to a gene: 6. The CDR3 DNA reads TGCAGTGCTACTGCCGGGACTAGCGGTTACAATGAGCAGTTCTTC. Its translation: CSATAGTSGYNEQFF.

This chain uses TRBV29-1 with TRBJ1-2; 11 bases are shared with TRBD1. Germline CDR1 is SQVTM and CDR2 is ANQGSEA. V trimming: 6 bases; J trimming: 8 bases; junction bases outside the gene matches: 2. The CDR3 consists of 11 residues. The CDR3 bases are TGCAGCGTGGGACAGGGGGACGGCTACACCTTC. This translates into CSVGQGDGYTF.

This chain joins TRBV6-7 and TRBJ2-7; tentative D call: TRBD2 (5 bases). TRBV6-7 is assigned to the ORF class and has an uncertain function. Trimming cost V 0 bases and J 3 bases, with 24 bases left between them. The CDR3 contains 19 residues. The CDR3, as DNA: TGTGCCAGCAGTTACTCGAGAGGGTTTTCGGCCCCGTCAGACTACGAGCAGTACGTC. Amino acids: CASSYSRGFSAPSDYEQYV.

This clonotype showed up just a few times. The V and J genes are TRBV7-9 and TRBJ1-4; maybe TRBD1 (5 bases). This CDR3 has 15 amino acids. CDR1 is SEHNR and CDR2 is FQNEAQ in the germline V gene (reference sequence). V lost 0 bases and J lost 6, with 11 bases in between. The CDR3 nucleotides read TGTGCCAGCAGCTTAGCTAGGACGGGGGATGAAAAACTGTTTTTT. Encoded protein: CASSLARTGDEKLFF.

This clonotype was seen a few times. This sequence joins TRBV19 and TRBJ2-7, with D hard to call. This CDR3 comprises 16 residues. Germline values: CDR1 LNHDA, CDR2 SQIVND (reference sequence). Trimming took 3 bases from V and 3 from J, leaving 18 bases between them. The CDR3 DNA follows: TGTGCCAGTAGTATTTATTCCTTGGGAACCGACTACGAGCAGTACTTC. As protein: CASSIYSLGTDYEQYF. The entire variable domain, with the rest obtained from reference TRBV19 and TRBJ2-7, is as follows: DGGITQSPKYLFRKEGQNVTLSCEQNLNHDAMYWYRQDPGQGLRLIYYSQIVNDFQKGDIAEGYSVSREKKESFPLTVTSAQKNPTAFYLCASSIYSLGTDYEQYFGPGTRLTVT.

The J gene is TRBJ2-1, the V gene TRBV7-9; 10 bases fit TRBD2. Germline CDR1 and CDR2: SEHNR and FQNEAQ (reference sequence). The CDR3 runs 17 residues. The V segment lost 7 bases and the J segment 5 bases; nucleotides outside the gene matches: 14. CDR3 nucleotides: TGTGCCAGCAAGGCTGGGAAGCGGGAGGGGCCTAACAATGAGCAGTTCTTC. Translating it yields CASKAGKREGPNNEQFF.

The CDR3 sequence: CASSLVGSGNEQFF. CDR3 coding DNA: TGTGCCAGCAGCTTAGTTGGTAGCGGAAATGAGCAGTTCTTC. This chain uses TRBV7-8 with TRBJ2-1; TRBD2 might be the D (6 bases). The CDR3 has 14 amino acids. V was shortened by 1 base and J by 7 bases, with 11 bases between the two germline ends. Per the germline V gene, CDR1 is SGHVS and CDR2 is FQNEAQ. Full variable domain (outside the CDR3, taken from reference TRBV7-8 and TRBJ2-1): GAGVSQSPRYKVAKRGQDVALRCDPISGHVSLFWYQQALGQGPEFLTYFQNEAQLDKSGLPSDRFFAERPEGSVSTLKIQRTQQEDSAVYLCASSLVGSGNEQFFGPGTRLTVL.

This clonotype was counted between two and nine times. The V gene is TRBV24-1, the J gene TRBJ2-1; a weak D match, TRBD1 (6 bases). Between the trimmed V and J ends, which lost 4 bases and 0 bases, there was a span of 15 bases. CDR3 length: 17 amino acids. Germline V gene sequence: CDR1 KGHDR, CDR2 SFDVKD. DNA of the CDR3: TGTGCCACCAGTGACCACACCGGGACAAGCTCCTACAATGAGCAGTTCTTC. It translates to CATSDHTGTSSYNEQFF.

The chain joins TRBV2 to TRBJ2-2, with a tentative D call TRBD1 (5 bases). Trimming cost V 3 bases and J 6 bases, with 8 bases left between them. The length of the CDR3 is 13 residues. CDR1 and CDR2 (germline): SNHLY, FYNNEI. CDR3 region: CASSDRVAGELFF. The CDR3 bases are TGTGCCAGCAGTGACAGGGTGGCCGGGGAGCTGTTTTTT.

This chain connects TRBV4-2 to TRBJ2-5, with 7 bases fitting TRBD2. CDR3 size: 15 residues. V lost 2 bases, J lost 7 bases, and 10 bases stayed unmatched. Looked up from germline, CDR1 is LGHNA and CDR2 is YNFKEQ. The CDR3 sequence: CASSQLTSDRGTQYF. For the CDR3, the DNA is TGTGCCAGCAGCCAACTAACTAGCGACCGTGGGACCCAGTACTTC.

This clonotype was detected ten times or more. The rearrangement links TRBV7-2 to TRBJ2-1; 8 bases line up with TRBD2. CDR1 and CDR2 from the germline V gene are SGHTA and FQGNSA. The trim removed 4 bases at V and 3 bases at J, leaving 8 bases unmatched. The CDR3 length is 16 residues. CDR3 in amino acids: CASSSQAGASYNEQFF. The CDR3 DNA reads as TGTGCCAGCAGCTCCCAAGCGGGGGCCAGCTACAATGAGCAGTTCTTC.

This clonotype was seen ten or more times. V and J are TRBV4-1 and TRBJ2-1; D possibly uses TRBD1 or TRBD2 (6 bases each). The CDR3 has 21 residues. Germline V gives CDR1 MGHRA, CDR2 YSYEKL. Between the trimmed V and J ends, which lost 4 bases and 8 bases, there was a span of 36 bases. CDR3 in amino acids: CASSLSWFPGASAQLLDEQFF. As DNA, the CDR3 is TGCGCCAGCAGCCTAAGCTGGTTTCCGGGGGCCTCCGCCCAACTATTGGATGAGCAGTTCTTC.

This clonotype was seen at least ten times. This chain uses TRBV20-1 with TRBJ1-2; TRBD1 is a possible D gene (6 bases). The CDR3 extends over 13 amino acids. In germline, CDR1 is DFQATT, CDR2 SNEGSKA (reference sequence). Between the trimmed V and J ends, which lost 4 bases and 1 base, there was a span of 10 bases. CDR3 bases: TGCAGTGCTAAGGACAGTTATAACTATGGCTACACCTTC. Residues: CSAKDSYNYGYTF.

This clonotype was detected a few times. V is TRBV12-3 or TRBV12-4 and J is TRBJ1-3; D perhaps matches TRBD1 (6 bases). CDR3 length: 15 residues. Trimming pared 6 bases from V and 0 bases from J, leaving 12 bases between. The CDR3 bases are TGTGCCAGCAGCGGGTTGGACAGCTCTGGAAACACCATATATTTT. Translation gives CASSGLDSSGNTIYF.

The chain uses TRBV2 and TRBJ2-7; D may be TRBD2 (5 bases). V was cut by 3 bases and J by 0 bases, with 12 bases left in between. CDR1 and CDR2 from the germline V gene are SNHLY and FYNNEI. CDR3 length equals 15 residues. CDR3 in amino acids: CASSEEVPISYEQYF. Written as DNA, the CDR3 is TGTGCCAGCAGTGAGGAGGTCCCGATCTCCTACGAGCAGTACTTC.

There are a few counts of this clonotype. This rearrangement joins TRBV19 to TRBJ2-1; a weak D match, TRBD2 (6 bases). V was trimmed by 3 bases and J by 1 base, leaving 13 bases between them. There are 16 residues in the CDR3. Germline V gene sequence: CDR1 LNHDA, CDR2 SQIVND (reference sequence). The CDR3 DNA reads TGTGCCAGTAGTATCCGAGCGGGCCCTTCCTACAATGAGCAGTTCTTC. Its translation is CASSIRAGPSYNEQFF.

The chain combines TRBV12-3 or TRBV12-4 with TRBJ2-7; TRBD1 aligns across 8 bases. The CDR3 sequence is 17 residues long. The CDR3 DNA sequence: TGTACCTTCAGACCTAGACGGGACAGGTTTCGCTACTACGAGCAGTACGTC. Amino acid sequence: CTFRPRRDRFRYYEQYV.

This clonotype has only a few counts. The rearrangement links TRBV28 to TRBJ1-2; D call uncertain. Germline CDR1 is MDHEN and CDR2 is SYDVKM. V dropped 5 bases and J dropped 7 bases, with 17 bases sitting between them. This CDR3 spans 14 amino acids. The CDR3 here is CASSPTVAMSGYTF. The DNA of the CDR3 is TGTGCCAGCAGTCCAACAGTTGCCATGAGTGGCTACACCTTC.

The J gene is TRBJ2-1, the V gene TRBV9, with a possible D match to TRBD2 (5 bases). Germline lookup yields CDR1 SGDLS and CDR2 YYNGEE. The V end lost 0 bases, the J end lost 8 bases, and 12 bases lay between the germline ends. This CDR3 has 14 amino acids. The CDR3 nucleotides are TGTGCCAGCAGCGTAGCACGGGGTTCGCATGAGCAGTTCTTC. Its translation is CASSVARGSHEQFF.